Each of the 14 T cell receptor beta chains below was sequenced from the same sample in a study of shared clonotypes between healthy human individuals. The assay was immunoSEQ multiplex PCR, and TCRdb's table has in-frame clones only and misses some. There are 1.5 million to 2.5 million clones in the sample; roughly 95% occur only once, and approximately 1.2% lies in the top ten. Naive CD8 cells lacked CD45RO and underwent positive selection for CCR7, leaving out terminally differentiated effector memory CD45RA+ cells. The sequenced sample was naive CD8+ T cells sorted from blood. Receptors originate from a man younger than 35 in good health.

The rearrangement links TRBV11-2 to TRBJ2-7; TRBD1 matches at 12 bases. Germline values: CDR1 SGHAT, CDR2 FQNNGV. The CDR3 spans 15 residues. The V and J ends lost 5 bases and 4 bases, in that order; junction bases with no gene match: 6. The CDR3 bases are TGTGCCAGCAGCGGCCGGGACAGGGGGCATTACGAGCAGTACTTC. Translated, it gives CASSGRDRGHYEQYF.

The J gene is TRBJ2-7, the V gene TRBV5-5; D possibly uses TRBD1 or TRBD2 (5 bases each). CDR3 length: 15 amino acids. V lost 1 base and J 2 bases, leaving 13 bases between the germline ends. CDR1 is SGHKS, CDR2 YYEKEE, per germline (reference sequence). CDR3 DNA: TGTGCCAGCAGCTTGACCGGGGCCCTCACCTACGAGCAGTACTTC. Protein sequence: CASSLTGALTYEQYF.

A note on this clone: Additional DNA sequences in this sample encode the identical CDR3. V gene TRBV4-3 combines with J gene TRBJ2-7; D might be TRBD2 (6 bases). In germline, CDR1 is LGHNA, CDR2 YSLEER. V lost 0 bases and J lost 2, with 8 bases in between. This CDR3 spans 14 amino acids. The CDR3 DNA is TGCGCCAGCAGCCAAGATTGGGGGGCCTACGAGCAGTACTTC. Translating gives CASSQDWGAYEQYF.

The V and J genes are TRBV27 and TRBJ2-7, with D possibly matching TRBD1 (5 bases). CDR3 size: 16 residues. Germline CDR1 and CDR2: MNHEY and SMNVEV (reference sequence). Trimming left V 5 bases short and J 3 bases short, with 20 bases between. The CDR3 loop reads CASSLVEEQANYEQYF. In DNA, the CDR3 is TGTGCCAGCAGTCTGGTAGAGGAACAGGCAAACTACGAGCAGTACTTC.

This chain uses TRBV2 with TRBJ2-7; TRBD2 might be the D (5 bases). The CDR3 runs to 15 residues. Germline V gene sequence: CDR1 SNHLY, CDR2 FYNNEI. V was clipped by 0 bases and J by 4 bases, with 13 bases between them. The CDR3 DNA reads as TGTGCCAGCAGTGAAGCTTGGCGGGCAATATACGAGCAGTACTTC. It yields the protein CASSEAWRAIYEQYF. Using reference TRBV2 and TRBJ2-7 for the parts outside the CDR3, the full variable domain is EPEVTQTPSHQVTQMGQEVILRCVPISNHLYFYWYRQILGQKVEFLVSFYNNEISEKSEIFDDQFSVERPDGSNFTLKIRSTKLEDSAMYFCASSEAWRAIYEQYFGPGTRLTVT.

In DNA form, the CDR3 reads TGTGCCAGCAGCCCGACGGGACAGGAAAATGAAAAACTGTTTTTT. It is translated as CASSPTGQENEKLFF. The rearrangement uses TRBV13 and TRBJ1-4, with 8 bases matching TRBD1. The ends lost 5 bases at V and 5 bases at J; junction bases unmatched: 7. The CDR3 covers 15 residues. Germline V gene sequence: CDR1 PRHDT, CDR2 FYEKMQ (reference sequence).

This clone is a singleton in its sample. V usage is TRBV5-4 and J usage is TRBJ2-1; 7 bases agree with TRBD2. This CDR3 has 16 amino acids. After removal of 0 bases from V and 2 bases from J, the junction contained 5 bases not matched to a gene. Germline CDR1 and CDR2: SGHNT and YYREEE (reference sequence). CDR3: CASSLGASGPYNEQFF. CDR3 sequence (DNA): TGTGCCAGCAGCTTGGGGGCTAGCGGTCCCTACAATGAGCAGTTCTTC.

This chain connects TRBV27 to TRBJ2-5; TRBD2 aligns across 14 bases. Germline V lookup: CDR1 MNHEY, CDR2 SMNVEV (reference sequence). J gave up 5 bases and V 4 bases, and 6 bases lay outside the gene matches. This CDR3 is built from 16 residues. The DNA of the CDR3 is TGTGCCAGCAGTTCCCGACTAGCGGGGGGGCCGGAGACCCAGTACTTC. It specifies CASSSRLAGGPETQYF.

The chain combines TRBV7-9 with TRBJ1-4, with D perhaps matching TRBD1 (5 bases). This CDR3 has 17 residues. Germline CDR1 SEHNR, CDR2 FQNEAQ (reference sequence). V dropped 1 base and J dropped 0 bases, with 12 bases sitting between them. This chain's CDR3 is CASSLVRAGATNEKLFF. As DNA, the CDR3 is TGTGCCAGCAGCTTAGTAAGAGCGGGGGCAACTAATGAAAAACTGTTTTTT.

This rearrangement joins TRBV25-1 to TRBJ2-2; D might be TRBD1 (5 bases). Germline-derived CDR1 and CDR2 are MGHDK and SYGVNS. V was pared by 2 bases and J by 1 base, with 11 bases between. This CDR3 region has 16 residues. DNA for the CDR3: TGTGCCAGCAGTGAACCCAGGGTTCAGAACACCGGGGAGCTGTTTTTT. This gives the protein CASSEPRVQNTGELFF.

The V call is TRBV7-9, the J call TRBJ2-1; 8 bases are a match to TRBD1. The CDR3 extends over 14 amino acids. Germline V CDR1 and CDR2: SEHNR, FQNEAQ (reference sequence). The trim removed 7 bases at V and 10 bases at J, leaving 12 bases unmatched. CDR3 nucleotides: TGTGCCAGCAACCGAGCCTCACAGGGGGGCGAGCAGTTCTTC. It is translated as CASNRASQGGEQFF. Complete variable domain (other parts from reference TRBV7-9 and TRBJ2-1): DTGVSQNPRHKITKRGQNVTFRCDPISEHNRLYWYRQTLGQGPEFLTYFQNEAQLEKSRLLSDRFSAERPKGSFSTLEIQRTEQGDSAMYLCASNRASQGGEQFFGPGTRLTVL.

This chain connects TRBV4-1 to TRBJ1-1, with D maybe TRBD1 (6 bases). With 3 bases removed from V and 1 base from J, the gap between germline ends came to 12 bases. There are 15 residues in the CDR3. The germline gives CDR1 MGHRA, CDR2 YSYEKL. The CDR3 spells CASSQLQGSNTEAFF. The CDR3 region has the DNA TGCGCCAGCAGCCAGCTACAGGGTTCGAACACTGAAGCTTTCTTT.

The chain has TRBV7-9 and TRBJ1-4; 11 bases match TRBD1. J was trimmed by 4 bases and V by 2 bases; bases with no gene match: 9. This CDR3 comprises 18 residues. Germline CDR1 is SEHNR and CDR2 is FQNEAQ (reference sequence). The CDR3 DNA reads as TGTGCCAGCAGCTTAATAGGGACAGGGGGTGAAGGTAATGAAAAACTGTTTTTT. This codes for CASSLIGTGGEGNEKLFF.

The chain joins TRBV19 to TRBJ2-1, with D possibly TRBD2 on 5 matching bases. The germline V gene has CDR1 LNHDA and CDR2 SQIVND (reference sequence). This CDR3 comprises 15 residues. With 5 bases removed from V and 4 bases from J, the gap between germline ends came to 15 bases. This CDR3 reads CASSLDWTPYNEQFF. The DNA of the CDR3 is TGTGCCAGTAGTCTTGATTGGACTCCTTACAATGAGCAGTTCTTC. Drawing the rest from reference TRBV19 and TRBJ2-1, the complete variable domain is DGGITQSPKYLFRKEGQNVTLSCEQNLNHDAMYWYRQDPGQGLRLIYYSQIVNDFQKGDIAEGYSVSREKKESFPLTVTSAQKNPTAFYLCASSLDWTPYNEQFFGPGTRLTVL.